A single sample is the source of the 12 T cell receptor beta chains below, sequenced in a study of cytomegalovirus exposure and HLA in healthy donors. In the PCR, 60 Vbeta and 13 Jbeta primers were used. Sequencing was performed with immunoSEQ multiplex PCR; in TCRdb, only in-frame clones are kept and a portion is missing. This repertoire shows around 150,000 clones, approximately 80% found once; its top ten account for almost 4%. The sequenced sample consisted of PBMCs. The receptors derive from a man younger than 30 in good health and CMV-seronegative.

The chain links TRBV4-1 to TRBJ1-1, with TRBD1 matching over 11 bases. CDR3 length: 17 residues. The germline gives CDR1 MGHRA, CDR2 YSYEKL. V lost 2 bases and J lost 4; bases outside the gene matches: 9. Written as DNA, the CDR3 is TGCGCCAGCAGCCAACGTGGGACAGGGGGTCTGTTCACTGAAGCTTTCTTT. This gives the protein CASSQRGTGGLFTEAFF.

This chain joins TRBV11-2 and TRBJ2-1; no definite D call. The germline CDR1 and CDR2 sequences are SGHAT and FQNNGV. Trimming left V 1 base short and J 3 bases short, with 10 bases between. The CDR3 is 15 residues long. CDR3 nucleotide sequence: TGTGCCAGCAGCTTAGTGTTCGGGTTCTACAATGAGCAGTTCTTC. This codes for CASSLVFGFYNEQFF. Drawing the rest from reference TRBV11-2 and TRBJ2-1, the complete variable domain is EAGVAQSPRYKIIEKRQSVAFWCNPISGHATLYWYQQILGQGPKLLIQFQNNGVVDDSQLPKDRFSAERLKGVDSTLKIQPAKLEDSAVYLCASSLVFGFYNEQFFGPGTRLTVL.

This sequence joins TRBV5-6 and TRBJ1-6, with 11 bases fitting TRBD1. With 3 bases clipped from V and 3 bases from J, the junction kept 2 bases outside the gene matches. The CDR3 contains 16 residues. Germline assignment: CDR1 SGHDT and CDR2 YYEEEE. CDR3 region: CASSSGTGGYNSPLHF. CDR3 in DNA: TGTGCCAGCAGCTCCGGGACAGGGGGCTATAATTCACCCCTCCACTTT.

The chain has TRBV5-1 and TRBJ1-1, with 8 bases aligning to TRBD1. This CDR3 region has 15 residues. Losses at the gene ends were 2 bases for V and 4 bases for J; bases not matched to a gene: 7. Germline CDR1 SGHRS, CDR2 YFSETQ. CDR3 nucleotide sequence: TGCGCCAGCAGCTTAATTGGACAGGGTGGCACTGAAGCTTTCTTT. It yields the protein CASSLIGQGGTEAFF.

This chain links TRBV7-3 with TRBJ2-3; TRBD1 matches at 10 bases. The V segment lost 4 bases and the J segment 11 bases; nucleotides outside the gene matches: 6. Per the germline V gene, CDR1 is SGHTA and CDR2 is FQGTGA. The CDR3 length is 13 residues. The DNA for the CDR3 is TGTGCCAGCAGCTCCGGACAGGGGGGGAGGCAGTATTTT. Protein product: CASSSGQGGRQYF.

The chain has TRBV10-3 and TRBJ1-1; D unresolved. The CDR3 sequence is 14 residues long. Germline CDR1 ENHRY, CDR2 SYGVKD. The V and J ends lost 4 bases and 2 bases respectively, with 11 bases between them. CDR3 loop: CAISVRGFNTEAFF. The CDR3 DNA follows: TGTGCCATCAGTGTGCGGGGTTTCAACACTGAAGCTTTCTTT.

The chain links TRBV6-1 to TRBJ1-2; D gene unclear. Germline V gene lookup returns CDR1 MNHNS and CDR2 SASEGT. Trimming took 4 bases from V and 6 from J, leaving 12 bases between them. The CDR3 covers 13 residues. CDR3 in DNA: TGTGCCAGCAGTGGACGGGGTAAGAATGGCTACACCTTC. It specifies CASSGRGKNGYTF.

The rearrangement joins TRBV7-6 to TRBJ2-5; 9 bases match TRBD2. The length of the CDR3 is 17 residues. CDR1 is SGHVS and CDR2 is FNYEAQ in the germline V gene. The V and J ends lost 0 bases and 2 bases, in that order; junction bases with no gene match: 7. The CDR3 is CASSLAASGVWQETQYF. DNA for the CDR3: TGTGCCAGCAGCTTAGCTGCTAGCGGGGTGTGGCAAGAGACCCAGTACTTC.

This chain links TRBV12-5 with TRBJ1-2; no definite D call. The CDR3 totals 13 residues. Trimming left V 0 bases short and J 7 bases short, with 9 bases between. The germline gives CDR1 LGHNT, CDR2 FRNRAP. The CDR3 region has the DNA TGTGCTAGTGGTTTGGTAAGCGAGGCTGGCTACACCTTC. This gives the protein CASGLVSEAGYTF.

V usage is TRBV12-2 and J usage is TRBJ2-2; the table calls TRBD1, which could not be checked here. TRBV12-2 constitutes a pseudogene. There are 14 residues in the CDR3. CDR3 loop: CASRRTSNTGELFF. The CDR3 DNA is TGTGCAAGTCGCCGGACAAGTAACACCGGGGAGCTGTTTTTT.

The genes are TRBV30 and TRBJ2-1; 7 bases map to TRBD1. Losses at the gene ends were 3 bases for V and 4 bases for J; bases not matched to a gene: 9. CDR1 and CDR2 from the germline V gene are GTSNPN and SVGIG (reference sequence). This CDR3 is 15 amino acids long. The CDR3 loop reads CAWSEQGTLYNEQFF. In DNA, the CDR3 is TGTGCCTGGAGCGAACAGGGGACCCTTTACAATGAGCAGTTCTTC.

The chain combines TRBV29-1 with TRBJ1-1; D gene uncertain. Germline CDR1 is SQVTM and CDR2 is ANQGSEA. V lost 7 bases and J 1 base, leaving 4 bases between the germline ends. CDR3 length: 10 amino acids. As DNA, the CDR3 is TGCAGCGGACAGAACACTGAAGCTTTCTTT. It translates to CSGQNTEAFF.